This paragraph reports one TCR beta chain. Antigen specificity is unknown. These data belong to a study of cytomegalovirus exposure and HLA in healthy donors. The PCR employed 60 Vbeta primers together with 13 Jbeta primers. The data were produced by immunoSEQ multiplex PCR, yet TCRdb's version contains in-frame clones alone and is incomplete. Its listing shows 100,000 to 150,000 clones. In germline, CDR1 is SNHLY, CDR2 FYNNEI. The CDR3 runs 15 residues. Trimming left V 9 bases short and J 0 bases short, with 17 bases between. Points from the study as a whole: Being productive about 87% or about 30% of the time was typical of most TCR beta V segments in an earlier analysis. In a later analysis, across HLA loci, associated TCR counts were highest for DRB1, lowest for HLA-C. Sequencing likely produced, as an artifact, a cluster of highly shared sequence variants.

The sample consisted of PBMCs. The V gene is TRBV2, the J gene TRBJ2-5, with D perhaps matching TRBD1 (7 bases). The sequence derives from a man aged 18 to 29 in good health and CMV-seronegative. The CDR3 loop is CASHSGGKYQETQYF. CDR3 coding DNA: TGTGCCAGTCATTCAGGGGGGAAGTACCAAGAGACCCAGTACTTC.